A single sample is the source of the 30 T cell receptor beta chains below, sequenced in a study of blood T cell repertoires in COVID-19. This table comes from immunoSEQ multiplex PCR, and its TCRdb copy is limited to in-frame clones, with some not included. The data contain approximately 210,000 clones, 70% to 90% of them singletons. Sequenced: peripheral blood. All receptors come from a woman between 35 and 50 years old with acute or convalescent COVID-19.

The genes are TRBV30 and TRBJ2-3, with a weak D call TRBD2 (5 bases). The CDR3 runs 11 residues. The V end was cut by 5 bases, the J end by 4 bases, with 7 bases between. In germline, CDR1 is GTSNPN, CDR2 SVGIG (reference sequence). The chain's CDR3 is CAWEEADTQYF. The CDR3 nucleotides read TGTGCCTGGGAGGAGGCAGATACGCAGTATTTT.

This chain links TRBV5-1 with TRBJ2-1; TRBD2 is a possible D gene (6 bases). The CDR3 sequence is 14 residues long. Germline assignment: CDR1 SGHRS and CDR2 YFSETQ. V dropped 4 bases and J dropped 5 bases, with 13 bases sitting between them. The CDR3 reads CASSPGTGNNEQFF. In DNA form, the CDR3 reads TGCGCCAGCAGCCCCGGGACTGGGAACAATGAGCAGTTCTTC.

CDR3: CATSRGWGEKNSPLHF. The CDR3 nucleotides are TGTGCCACCAGCAGAGGCTGGGGCGAAAAGAATTCACCCCTCCACTTT. The chain recombines TRBV15 with TRBJ1-6; D is possibly TRBD1 (5 bases). The germline V gene has CDR1 LNHNV and CDR2 YYDKDF (reference sequence). This CDR3 is built from 16 residues. Trimming took 1 base from V and 7 from J, leaving 14 bases between them. Full variable domain (rest looked up from reference TRBV15 and TRBJ1-6): DAMVIQNPRYQVTQFGKPVTLSCSQTLNHNVMYWYQQKSSQAPKLLFHYYDKDFNNEADTPDNFQSRRPNTSFCFLDIRSPGLGDTAMYLCATSRGWGEKNSPLHFGNGTRLTVT.

The rearrangement links TRBV3-1 (or the pseudogene TRBV3-2) to TRBJ2-1; 14 bases are a match to TRBD2. The J segment lost 4 bases and the V segment lost 3 bases, leaving 2 bases of the junction unmatched. Germline V gene sequence: CDR1 LGHDT, CDR2 YNNKEL (reference sequence). The CDR3 length is 16 residues. The CDR3 spells CASSQGTSGRYNEQFF. CDR3 DNA sequence: TGTGCCAGCAGCCAGGGGACTAGCGGGAGATACAATGAGCAGTTCTTC.

This chain joins TRBV19 and TRBJ2-3; 8 bases agree with TRBD1. The germline gives CDR1 LNHDA, CDR2 SQIVND (reference sequence). CDR3 length equals 16 residues. The V segment lost 4 bases and the J segment 2 bases; nucleotides outside the gene matches: 8. The CDR3 region has the DNA TGTGCCAGTAGTAGACCGACAGGGGCAGCCACAGATACGCAGTATTTT. Its protein is CASSRPTGAATDTQYF.

The chain carries TRBV27 and TRBJ1-5; 8 bases fit TRBD1. The V gene's germline CDR1 is MNHEY and CDR2 SMNVEV (reference sequence). CDR3 length: 17 amino acids. Trimming took 4 bases from V and 0 from J; bases not matched to a gene: 8. The CDR3 DNA is TGTGCCAGCAGTTCCGGACAGGGCCAATATAGCAATCAGCCCCAGCATTTT. Its translation is CASSSGQGQYSNQPQHF.

V usage is TRBV5-1 and J usage is TRBJ1-1; D gene ambiguous. Looked up from germline, CDR1 is SGHRS and CDR2 is YFSETQ. The CDR3 has 13 amino acids. Trimming cost V 4 bases and J 4 bases, with 11 bases left between them. CDR3 in DNA: TGCGCCAGCAGCCCGGAGAGTCGCACTGAAGCTTTCTTT. Translation: CASSPESRTEAFF.

The rearrangement joins TRBV10-2 to TRBJ1-2, with TRBD1 as a possible D gene (6 bases). Germline loops: CDR1 WSHSY, CDR2 SAAADI. Trimming removed 2 bases from V and 0 bases from J, with 10 bases in between. The length of the CDR3 is 15 residues. CDR3 bases: TGCGCCAGCAGTGAGGGGACAAACTCTAACTATGGCTACACCTTC. It is translated as CASSEGTNSNYGYTF.

V and J are TRBV24-1 and TRBJ1-2; 7 nucleotides agree with TRBD1. CDR3 length: 14 residues. The germline gives CDR1 KGHDR, CDR2 SFDVKD. V was pared by 4 bases and J by 2 bases, with 3 bases of the junction left unmatched. The CDR3 protein is CATSDIQGNYGYTF. The CDR3 region has the DNA TGTGCCACCAGTGACATACAGGGGAACTATGGCTACACCTTC.

V gene TRBV9 combines with J gene TRBJ2-2, with a weak D call TRBD2 (5 bases). The germline V gene encodes CDR1 SGDLS and CDR2 YYNGEE. Trimming stripped 0 bases from V and 4 bases from J, with 19 bases between. This CDR3 spans 18 amino acids. The chain's CDR3 is CASSVDIRATRGTGELFF. In nucleotides, the CDR3 is TGTGCCAGCAGCGTAGACATTAGAGCGACTCGGGGCACCGGGGAGCTGTTTTTT.

V gene TRBV3-1 (or the pseudogene TRBV3-2) combines with J gene TRBJ2-4, with a possible D match to TRBD1 (6 bases). The CDR3 consists of 18 residues. Trimming took 4 bases from V and 0 from J, leaving 19 bases between them. Germline V lookup: CDR1 LGHDT, CDR2 YNNKEL (reference sequence). This chain's CDR3 is CASSPQPRGNLAKNIQYF. CDR3 DNA sequence: TGTGCCAGCAGCCCCCAACCAAGGGGGAACCTAGCCAAAAACATTCAGTACTTC.

The genes are TRBV6-6 and TRBJ1-2; 7 bases fit TRBD1. The CDR3 is 15 amino acids. The germline V gene encodes CDR1 MNHNY and CDR2 SVGAGI (reference sequence). Trimming took 5 bases from V and 8 from J; bases not matched to a gene: 14. This CDR3 reads CASSITATGERGYTF. CDR3 in DNA: TGTGCCAGCAGTATTACCGCTACAGGGGAAAGAGGCTACACCTTC.

The sample holds one count of this clone. J is TRBJ1-1 and V is TRBV19, with 8 bases fitting TRBD1. Germline assignment: CDR1 LNHDA and CDR2 SQIVND (reference sequence). J gave up 4 bases and V 4 bases, and 5 bases lay outside the gene matches. This CDR3 has 14 residues. CDR3 region: CASSRTGSGTEAFF. The CDR3 DNA reads as TGTGCCAGTAGTAGGACAGGGTCGGGCACTGAAGCTTTCTTT.

The V and J genes are TRBV6-5 and TRBJ1-2; D possibly corresponds to TRBD1 (6 bases). The ends were cut back, 8 bases at V and 7 bases at J, with 17 bases in the middle. This CDR3 region has 13 residues. CDR1 is MNHEY, CDR2 SVGAGI, per germline. The DNA for the CDR3 is TGTGCCAGCTTGGGGCAGGGGATAGTTGGCTACACCTTC. Residues: CASLGQGIVGYTF.

This rearrangement joins TRBV11-2 to TRBJ1-5; no clear D gene. The germline V and J ends were trimmed by 4 bases and 7 bases, with 11 bases remaining between them. The CDR3 consists of 13 residues. Germline V gene lookup returns CDR1 SGHAT and CDR2 FQNNGV. The CDR3 sequence: CASSSSGGQPQHF. The DNA of the CDR3 is TGTGCCAGCAGCTCCTCCGGAGGCCAGCCCCAGCATTTT.

The J gene is TRBJ2-5, the V gene TRBV14; tentatively, D is TRBD2 (6 bases). The germline V gene has CDR1 SGHDN and CDR2 FVKESK. Trimming left V 1 base short and J 3 bases short, with 9 bases between. The CDR3 consists of 14 residues. In nucleotides, the CDR3 is TGTGCCAGCAGCCAAGCTAGGAGGGAAGAGACCCAGTACTTC. It yields the protein CASSQARREETQYF.

J is TRBJ1-2 and V is TRBV2; TRBD1 might be the D (5 bases). The CDR3 runs to 14 residues. The V end was cut by 1 base, the J end by 8 bases, with 14 bases between. Germline CDR1 and CDR2: SNHLY and FYNNEI. CDR3 nucleotides: TGTGCCAGCAGTGAAGAGTGGCAGGGCTGGGGCTACACCTTC. Translation: CASSEEWQGWGYTF.

The rearrangement joins TRBV3-1 (or the pseudogene TRBV3-2) to TRBJ2-5, with TRBD2 matching over 8 bases. The CDR3 spans 15 residues. Trimming took 4 bases from V and 5 from J; bases not matched to a gene: 9. Germline V gene lookup returns CDR1 LGHDT and CDR2 YNNKEL (reference sequence). In DNA form, the CDR3 reads TGTGCCAGCAGCCCTCCGGGAGCGGGGGTGGAGACCCAGTACTTC. Residues: CASSPPGAGVETQYF.

The chain carries TRBV13 and TRBJ1-1; D gene ambiguous. From germline, CDR1 is PRHDT and CDR2 FYEKMQ (reference sequence). With 0 bases removed from V and 6 bases from J, the gap between germline ends came to 17 bases. The CDR3 has 16 amino acids. The CDR3 nucleotides read TGTGCCAGCAGCTTAGGCCTGGGCATGGGAGGCCCTGAAGCTTTCTTT. This codes for CASSLGLGMGGPEAFF.

V gene TRBV19 combines with J gene TRBJ1-2; D possibly corresponds to TRBD1 (5 bases). The CDR3 has 12 residues. Trimming cost V 11 bases and J 6 bases, with 16 bases left between them. Germline V lookup: CDR1 LNHDA, CDR2 SQIVND (reference sequence). The CDR3 reads CAPHGGIDGYTF. As DNA, the CDR3 is TGTGCCCCTCACGGGGGAATTGATGGCTACACCTTC. Based on the CDR3 plus reference TRBV19 and TRBJ1-2, the full variable domain is DGGITQSPKYLFRKEGQNVTLSCEQNLNHDAMYWYRQDPGQGLRLIYYSQIVNDFQKGDIAEGYSVSREKKESFPLTVTSAQKNPTAFYLCAPHGGIDGYTFGSGTRLTVV.

This clone is a singleton in its sample. The chain is built from TRBV5-1 and TRBJ1-1; no definite D call. From germline, CDR1 is SGHRS and CDR2 YFSETQ. The CDR3 totals 13 residues. V was cut by 2 bases and J by 0 bases, with 5 bases left in between. The CDR3 DNA reads as TGCGCCAGCAGCTTTTTAGTGAACACTGAAGCTTTCTTT. It is translated as CASSFLVNTEAFF.

This chain connects TRBV6-5 to TRBJ1-2; D gene uncertain. Germline V gene lookup returns CDR1 MNHEY and CDR2 SVGAGI. Trimming pared 4 bases from V and 3 bases from J, leaving 3 bases between. This CDR3 comprises 11 residues. The CDR3 loop reads CASSSYYGYTF. CDR3 nucleotides: TGTGCCAGCAGTTCCTACTATGGCTACACCTTC.

This sequence joins TRBV7-3 and TRBJ1-6, with D maybe TRBD1 (5 bases). Germline lookup yields CDR1 SGHTA and CDR2 FQGTGA. The CDR3 consists of 14 residues. Deletions cut 2 bases from V and 4 bases from J, with 6 bases between. The CDR3 coding sequence is TGTGCCAGCAGCTTATCAGGGTATAATTCACCCCTCCACTTT. Encoded protein: CASSLSGYNSPLHF.

This clone is a singleton in its sample. The J gene is TRBJ2-5, the V gene TRBV7-3, with 8 bases identical to TRBD1. V lost 2 bases to trimming and J lost 4 bases; unmatched junction nucleotides: 6. Germline V gives CDR1 SGHTA, CDR2 FQGTGA. This CDR3 is built from 15 residues. CDR3 coding DNA: TGTGCCAGCAGCTTACGCCAGGGGGCAGGAGAGACCCAGTACTTC. This codes for CASSLRQGAGETQYF.

This clone has just one count. V is TRBV15 and J is TRBJ1-6, with 7 bases that match TRBD1. Per the germline V gene, CDR1 is LNHNV and CDR2 is YYDKDF (reference sequence). Unmatched junction bases numbered 9, after V lost 0 bases and J lost 1 base. The CDR3 length is 19 residues. The CDR3 loop reads CATSREPTGVTSYNSPLHF. The CDR3 DNA reads TGTGCCACCAGCAGAGAGCCTACAGGGGTTACGTCCTATAATTCACCCCTCCACTTT.

The chain recombines TRBV5-1 with TRBJ2-5; possible D gene TRBD2, 6 bases. This CDR3 spans 14 amino acids. Germline V gene data show CDR1 as SGHRS and CDR2 as YFSETQ. V shed 5 bases and J shed 2 bases, with 13 bases lying between them. The CDR3 nucleotides read TGCGCCAGCAGGAGCCGGGGGTTACAAGAGACCCAGTACTTC. This codes for CASRSRGLQETQYF.

The chain carries TRBV2 and TRBJ1-1; D might be TRBD1 (5 bases). Germline V gene lookup returns CDR1 SNHLY and CDR2 FYNNEI. V shed 9 bases and J shed 0 bases, with 11 bases lying between them. The CDR3 runs to 13 residues. The CDR3 sequence is CASVRQMNTEAFF. The CDR3, as DNA: TGTGCCAGTGTGCGACAGATGAACACTGAAGCTTTCTTT. The full variable domain, rest sourced from reference TRBV2 and TRBJ1-1, is EPEVTQTPSHQVTQMGQEVILRCVPISNHLYFYWYRQILGQKVEFLVSFYNNEISEKSEIFDDQFSVERPDGSNFTLKIRSTKLEDSAMYFCASVRQMNTEAFFGQGTRLTVV.

On this clone itself: In the same sample, other DNA sequences code for this CDR3. This sequence joins TRBV5-1 and TRBJ1-2; D is unresolved. V lost 5 bases to trimming and J lost 4 bases, with 9 bases between them. The CDR3 extends over 12 amino acids. CDR1 and CDR2 from the germline V gene are SGHRS and YFSETQ. As DNA, the CDR3 is TGCGCCAGCAGTGAGGGAGCCTATGGCTACACCTTC. Protein product: CASSEGAYGYTF.

V is TRBV11-3 and J is TRBJ1-1; D unresolved. Trimming cost V 0 bases and J 6 bases, with 8 bases left between them. Per germline, CDR1 SGHNT and CDR2 YENEEA. There are 13 residues in the CDR3. The CDR3 loop reads CASSLDPQAEAFF. DNA of the CDR3: TGTGCCAGCAGCTTAGATCCGCAGGCTGAAGCTTTCTTT.

The V call is TRBV7-2, the J call TRBJ1-5, with D possibly matching TRBD1 (6 bases). Between the trimmed V and J ends, which lost 5 bases and 3 bases, there was a span of 11 bases. CDR3 length equals 14 residues. Germline V gene sequence: CDR1 SGHTA, CDR2 FQGNSA. CDR3 region: CASSLGQPNQPQHF. Here the CDR3 DNA reads TGTGCCAGCAGCCTCGGACAGCCCAATCAGCCCCAGCATTTT.